What follows are 15 T cell receptor beta chains derived from one specimen sequenced in a study of shared clonotypes between healthy human individuals. Method: immunoSEQ multiplex PCR; TCRdb's copy keeps in-frame clones and lacks some. Of nearly 1 million clones in the sample, over 75% were seen once. The material sequenced was memory CD4+ T cells sorted from blood. Subset defined: CD45RA-negative fraction. Receptor source: a man aged 18-30 years in good health.

V usage is TRBV11-2 and J usage is TRBJ2-2; the match to TRBD2 covers 7 bases. Looked up from germline, CDR1 is SGHAT and CDR2 is FQNNGV. V shed 4 bases, J shed 5 bases, and the junction held 10 bases outside the gene matches. This CDR3 is 16 amino acids long. The DNA for the CDR3 is TGTGCCAGCAGCTCTCCGGCGGGACTACTAACCGGGGAGCTGTTTTTT. Amino acids: CASSSPAGLLTGELFF.

This chain connects TRBV9 to TRBJ1-1; D may be TRBD1 (5 bases). Looked up from germline, CDR1 is SGDLS and CDR2 is YYNGEE. V dropped 4 bases and J dropped 2 bases, with 15 bases sitting between them. The CDR3 is made up of 15 amino acids. CDR3 sequence reads: CASSPRGSLNTEAFF. CDR3 in DNA: TGTGCCAGCAGCCCACGGGGCAGTCTTAACACTGAAGCTTTCTTT.

DNA for the CDR3: TGTGCCTGTCGGGGGACGTTGAACACTGAAGCTTTCTTT. Its protein is CACRGTLNTEAFF. This chain connects TRBV30 to TRBJ1-1, with D possibly TRBD1 on 5 matching bases. The V and J ends lost 6 bases and 0 bases respectively, with 11 bases between them. The germline V gene encodes CDR1 GTSNPN and CDR2 SVGIG (reference sequence). The CDR3 length is 13 residues.

The CDR3 nucleotides read TGTGCCAGCAGTTTCCTAGGGGGGAACACTGAAGCTTTCTTT. Its protein product is CASSFLGGNTEAFF. The chain couples TRBV27 to TRBJ1-1; possible D gene TRBD1, 6 bases. Germline V gives CDR1 MNHEY, CDR2 SMNVEV (reference sequence). The V gene lost 3 bases and the J gene lost 1 base, with 9 bases spanning the gap. The CDR3 totals 14 residues.

With respect to this clone: A much more abundant neighbour one base away suggests this may be a read error. The J gene is TRBJ1-1, the V gene TRBV7-6; 7 nucleotides match TRBD1. With 5 bases clipped from V and 1 base from J, the junction kept 1 base outside the gene matches. This CDR3 has 13 amino acids. Per germline, CDR1 SGHVS and CDR2 FNYEAQ. CDR3 loop: CASSRDRNTEAFF. CDR3 DNA: TGTGCCAGCAGCCGGGACAGGAACACTGAAGCTTTCTTT. Full variable domain (outside the CDR3, taken from reference TRBV7-6 and TRBJ1-1): GAGVSQSPRYKVTKRGQDVALRCDPISGHVSLYWYRQALGQGPEFLTYFNYEAQQDKSGLPNDRFSAERPEGSISTLTIQRTEQRDSAMYRCASSRDRNTEAFFGQGTRLTVV.

The chain has TRBV6-1 and TRBJ2-7; 9 bases line up with TRBD1. This CDR3 is built from 15 residues. Germline V gene lookup returns CDR1 MNHNS and CDR2 SASEGT. J gave up 4 bases and V 5 bases, and 9 bases lay outside the gene matches. The CDR3 is CASSTRTGEKYEQYF. DNA for the CDR3: TGTGCCAGCAGTACCCGGACAGGGGAGAAGTACGAGCAGTACTTC.

The chain has TRBV7-2 and TRBJ2-7, with D possibly TRBD1 on 5 matching bases. Per germline, CDR1 SGHTA and CDR2 FQGNSA. This CDR3 region has 14 residues. V was cut by 0 bases and J by 0 bases, with 6 bases left in between. The CDR3 region has the DNA TGTGCCAGCAGCTTAGCCAGGGACTCCTACGAGCAGTACTTC. Protein product: CASSLARDSYEQYF.

This sequence joins TRBV9 and TRBJ1-5; no clear D gene. The CDR3 spans 13 residues. CDR1 is SGDLS and CDR2 is YYNGEE in the germline V gene. Trimming removed 4 bases from V and 8 bases from J, with 13 bases in between. The CDR3 DNA sequence: TGTGCCAGCAGCCAACTGGGCGGGGAGCCCCAGCATTTT. This sequence encodes CASSQLGGEPQHF.

The chain joins TRBV28 to TRBJ2-5; D not certain. The V end lost 8 bases, the J end lost 1 base, and 11 bases lay between the germline ends. Germline lookup yields CDR1 MDHEN and CDR2 SYDVKM. CDR3 length: 13 residues. Here the CDR3 DNA reads TGTGCCAGCTGTAAGGTCGCCCAAGAGACCCAGTACTTC. As protein: CASCKVAQETQYF.

This chain uses TRBV6-1 with TRBJ2-7; TRBD1 or TRBD2 may be the D gene (5 bases each). V was cut by 3 bases and J by 9 bases, with 12 bases left in between. This CDR3 contains 12 residues. The germline V gene encodes CDR1 MNHNS and CDR2 SASEGT. CDR3 residues: CASSDPGTGQYF. CDR3 in DNA: TGTGCCAGCAGTGATCCGGGGACGGGGCAGTACTTC.

The chain employs TRBV27 and TRBJ2-5; weak D call: TRBD2 (5 bases). The germline V gene has CDR1 MNHEY and CDR2 SMNVEV (reference sequence). With 5 bases removed from V and 1 base from J, the gap between germline ends came to 11 bases. This CDR3 has 14 amino acids. CDR3 amino acids: CASSPPGFQETQYF. The CDR3 DNA reads as TGTGCCAGCAGTCCGCCGGGGTTCCAAGAGACCCAGTACTTC.

This clone has a handful of counts. The CDR3 sequence is CASSVTGVYNSPLHF. The DNA of the CDR3 is TGCGCCAGCAGCGTAACAGGGGTCTATAATTCACCCCTCCACTTT. The chain is built from TRBV5-1 and TRBJ1-6, with 7 bases lining up with TRBD1. The CDR3 has 15 residues. Per germline, CDR1 SGHRS and CDR2 YFSETQ. V dropped 4 bases and J dropped 3; count of bases not matched to a gene: 4.

This chain joins TRBV4-2 and TRBJ2-5; 8 nucleotides align to TRBD2. Trimming cost V 0 bases and J 5 bases; bases outside gene matches: 11. CDR1 is LGHNA, CDR2 YNFKEQ, per germline. The CDR3 consists of 17 residues. CDR3 sequence reads: CASSQDRREGRKETQYF. CDR3 coding DNA: TGTGCCAGCAGCCAAGATCGACGGGAGGGCCGGAAGGAGACCCAGTACTTC.

The chain employs TRBV6-5 and TRBJ1-1; tentative D call: TRBD1 (5 bases). The CDR3 has 13 amino acids. Per germline, CDR1 MNHEY and CDR2 SVGAGI. The V end lost 7 bases, the J end lost 3 bases, and 12 bases lay between the germline ends. The CDR3 protein is CASTGGGYTEAFF. The CDR3 coding sequence is TGTGCCAGCACCGGGGGGGGGTACACTGAAGCTTTCTTT.

This sequence joins TRBV5-4 and TRBJ2-3; D not certain. CDR1 SGHNT and CDR2 YYREEE come from the germline V gene (reference sequence). The CDR3 covers 14 residues. With 5 bases removed from V and 2 bases from J, the gap between germline ends came to 12 bases. The CDR3 nucleotides are TGTGCCAGCAGACCATCTGCGCCCACAGATACGCAGTATTTT. Residues: CASRPSAPTDTQYF.